This TCR beta chain came from a study of OX40 agonist ivuxolimab in advanced cancers. Overall study context: At doses from 0.01 to 10 mg/kg, patients were given intravenous ivuxolimab every 2 weeks. General study results and limits: Expanded clones were, on average, more numerous among CD8+ T cells than CD4+. Antigen specificity remained undetermined for the expanded peripheral T cells.

The ends were cut back, 0 bases at V and 7 bases at J, with 18 bases in the middle. This CDR3 region has 16 residues. CDR1 and CDR2 (germline): ENHRY, SYGVKD. Profiling relied on immunoSEQ multiplex PCR, and the TCRdb table lists in-frame clones only, not all of them. The table has just over 80,000 clones, roughly 90% seen once. Points on this clone: Its antigen is not identified.

Autoimmune disease history or systemic immunosuppression excluded patients. The origin of this receptor is an adult with an advanced solid tumor such as melanoma, head and neck, liver or kidney cancer. The chain joins TRBV10-3 to TRBJ1-1; a possible D gene is TRBD1 (5 bases). The input for sequencing was CD4+ or CD8+ T cells sorted from blood, taken in a trial of the OX40 agonist ivuxolimab. CDR3 sequence (DNA): TGTGCCATCAGTGAGTCGATGACGGGGGGGGTGAGTGAAGCTTTCTTT. This encodes CAISESMTGGVSEAFF.